Sequencing of this TCR beta chain was carried out in a study of T cells in tumors after PD-1 blockade. V shed 0 bases, J shed 7 bases, and the junction held 0 bases outside the gene matches. CDR3 length equals 13 residues. Germline V CDR1 and CDR2: MNHEY, SVGAGI. Assay: immunoSEQ multiplex PCR; the TCRdb copy retains only in-frame clones and omits some. The sample includes about 63,000 clones, around 67% of them seen just once. This specimen consisted of PBMCs, obtained after anti-PD-1 treatment. V gene TRBV6-5 combines with J gene TRBJ1-2, with 9 bases matching TRBD1. This sequence originates from a human donor with basal cell carcinoma. The CDR3 protein is CASSYSQGAGYTF. The CDR3 DNA sequence: TGTGCCAGCAGTTACTCACAGGGGGCTGGCTACACCTTC.